The 30 T cell receptor beta chains in this list originate from one sample, sequenced in a study of T cell changes during pregnancy in multiple sclerosis. Data came from immunoSEQ multiplex PCR; TCRdb stores just in-frame clones and leaves some out. Of around 35,000 clones in the sample, approximately 90% are singletons; the top ten hold approximately 11%. This specimen consisted of CD8+ T cells from peripheral blood mononuclear cells, obtained before pregnancy. The receptor set was obtained from a female donor with multiple sclerosis, enrolled in a pregnancy study.

DNA for the CDR3: TGTGCCAGTAGTATAGCGGTTAGCTCTGGGGCCAACGTCCTGACTTTC. This codes for CASSIAVSSGANVLTF. The J gene is TRBJ2-6, the V gene TRBV19, with D unresolved. The germline V gene encodes CDR1 LNHDA and CDR2 SQIVND (reference sequence). The CDR3 is made up of 16 amino acids. The ends were cut back, 1 base at V and 0 bases at J, with 7 bases in the middle.

The table lists this clone with a count of one. V and J are TRBV2 and TRBJ1-3; D may be TRBD1 (6 bases). The CDR3 is 15 residues long. Germline V CDR1 and CDR2: SNHLY, FYNNEI. Trimming removed 6 bases from V and 0 bases from J, with 12 bases in between. In nucleotides, the CDR3 is TGTGCCAGCAGAGACAGGACCATCTCTGGAAACACCATATATTTT. This gives the protein CASRDRTISGNTIYF. The whole variable domain, filled in from reference TRBV2 and TRBJ1-3, reads EPEVTQTPSHQVTQMGQEVILRCVPISNHLYFYWYRQILGQKVEFLVSFYNNEISEKSEIFDDQFSVERPDGSNFTLKIRSTKLEDSAMYFCASRDRTISGNTIYFGEGSWLTVV.

V is TRBV7-2 and J is TRBJ2-7, with D hard to call. V shed 3 bases and J shed 5 bases, with 11 bases lying between them. CDR1 is SGHTA, CDR2 FQGNSA, per germline. This CDR3 is 13 amino acids long. The CDR3 DNA follows: TGTGCCAGCAGCTTGTTTATCACGGACGAGCAGTACTTC. Its translation: CASSLFITDEQYF.

This sequence joins TRBV6-5 and TRBJ1-5, with TRBD1 identical over 9 bases. The CDR3 has 12 residues. Looked up from germline, CDR1 is MNHEY and CDR2 is SVGAGI. Trimming took 8 bases from V and 7 from J; bases not matched to a gene: 3. CDR3 protein: CASGQGQQPQHF. The CDR3 DNA follows: TGTGCCAGCGGACAGGGGCAACAGCCCCAGCATTTT.

The J gene is TRBJ2-7, the V gene TRBV20-1, with no clear D. Germline V CDR1 and CDR2: DFQATT, SNEGSKA (reference sequence). The CDR3 has 11 amino acids. The V and J ends lost 0 bases and 4 bases respectively, with 4 bases between them. This CDR3 is CSAREEYEQYF. DNA for the CDR3: TGCAGTGCTAGAGAAGAGTACGAGCAGTACTTC.

This clone was observed a single time. The chain combines TRBV6-1 with TRBJ2-1; TRBD2 matches at 8 bases. Germline CDR1 and CDR2: MNHNS and SASEGT. This CDR3 has 15 amino acids. V lost 1 base and J lost 3; bases outside the gene matches: 2. The CDR3 DNA reads as TGTGCCAGCAGTGAAGACGCGGGGGGCTACAATGAGCAGTTCTTC. As protein: CASSEDAGGYNEQFF.

The chain combines TRBV6-1 with TRBJ1-4; 7 bases fit TRBD1. Germline V gene sequence: CDR1 MNHNS, CDR2 SASEGT. This CDR3 is 17 amino acids long. V lost 3 bases, J lost 5 bases, and 12 bases stayed unmatched. CDR3 nucleotide sequence: TGTGCCAGCAGTGAGACGACTTGGACAGGAGCAAATGAAAAACTGTTTTTT. Residues: CASSETTWTGANEKLFF.

This chain links TRBV29-1 with TRBJ1-2, with D possibly matching TRBD1 (6 bases). Deletions cut 1 base from V and 4 bases from J, with 13 bases between. Germline assignment: CDR1 SQVTM and CDR2 ANQGSEA. The CDR3 contains 14 residues. The chain's CDR3 is CSVEAGDGFYGYTF. The CDR3 DNA reads TGCAGCGTTGAAGCAGGGGACGGATTCTATGGCTACACCTTC.

The rearrangement links TRBV27 to TRBJ2-7; 13 nucleotides agree with TRBD2. The junction had 2 bases not matched to a gene; V was cut back by 3 bases and J by 0 bases. CDR1 and CDR2 from the germline V gene are MNHEY and SMNVEV (reference sequence). The CDR3 runs to 16 residues. CDR3 nucleotides: TGTGCCAGCAGTTTCGGGACTAGCGGGGACTCCTACGAGCAGTACTTC. This codes for CASSFGTSGDSYEQYF.

V and J are TRBV27 and TRBJ2-7, with D tentatively TRBD1 (5 bases). The CDR3 extends over 16 amino acids. Germline V gene data show CDR1 as MNHEY and CDR2 as SMNVEV (reference sequence). V lost 5 bases and J lost 2, with 19 bases in between. The CDR3 spells CASSQLDSFGAYEQYF. The CDR3 region has the DNA TGTGCCAGCAGTCAACTTGACAGCTTTGGGGCCTACGAGCAGTACTTC.

This sequence joins TRBV7-2 and TRBJ2-7, with 7 positions matching TRBD1. V was pared by 1 base and J by 9 bases, with 15 bases of the junction left unmatched. The CDR3 has 16 residues. Per germline, CDR1 SGHTA and CDR2 FQGNSA. In nucleotides, the CDR3 is TGTGCCAGCAGCTTAGAAGTTTACGACAGGGCGGACGGGCAGTACTTC. Translating it yields CASSLEVYDRADGQYF.

The chain couples TRBV21-1 to TRBJ2-7; the D call TRBD2 from the table was never checked on the DNA. TRBV21-1 is marked as a pseudogene. The CDR3 sequence is 23 residues long. CDR3 in amino acids: CANRAGTYPRLPTLLYETYEQYF. Written as DNA, the CDR3 is TGTGCCAACCGGGCCGGGACTTACCCACGTTTACCTACTCTGCTTTACGAAACCTACGAGCAGTACTTC.

The rearrangement joins TRBV27 to TRBJ2-2; perhaps TRBD2 as D (6 bases). The CDR3 consists of 16 residues. The V gene's germline CDR1 is MNHEY and CDR2 SMNVEV (reference sequence). The V end was cut by 5 bases, the J end by 3 bases, with 16 bases between. The CDR3 reads CASSPTSLAHTGELFF. The CDR3 DNA follows: TGTGCCAGCAGTCCAACCTCACTAGCCCACACCGGGGAGCTGTTTTTT.

The chain employs TRBV25-1 and TRBJ2-1, with 9 nucleotides matching TRBD2. The J segment lost 3 bases and the V segment lost 2 bases, leaving 11 bases of the junction unmatched. The CDR3 has 18 amino acids. Germline V gene lookup returns CDR1 MGHDK and CDR2 SYGVNS. CDR3 DNA sequence: TGTGCCAGCAGTGAACTTTGGGCTAGCGGGACTTACTACAATGAGCAGTTCTTC. Translated, it gives CASSELWASGTYYNEQFF. Complete variable domain (other parts from reference TRBV25-1 and TRBJ2-1): EADIYQTPRYLVIGTGKKITLECSQTMGHDKMYWYQQDPGMELHLIHYSYGVNSTEKGDLSSESTVSRIRTEHFPLTLESARPSHTSQYLCASSELWASGTYYNEQFFGPGTRLTVL.

The rearrangement joins TRBV9 to TRBJ2-7; D possibly corresponds to TRBD2 (6 bases). The CDR3 extends over 13 amino acids. The germline V and J ends were trimmed by 3 bases and 3 bases, with 10 bases remaining between them. Germline CDR1 SGDLS, CDR2 YYNGEE. The CDR3 is CASSGDWDYEQYF. In DNA, the CDR3 is TGTGCCAGCAGCGGGGACTGGGACTACGAGCAGTACTTC.

The chain links TRBV4-2 to TRBJ2-3; 12 bases are a match to TRBD2. The germline CDR1 and CDR2 sequences are LGHNA and YNFKEQ. Germline trimming cut 0 bases from V and 4 bases from J; bases unmatched to any gene: 2. The CDR3 is 16 amino acids. For the CDR3, the DNA is TGTGCCAGCAGCCAAGATCGGACTAGCGGGGCAGATACGCAGTATTTT. This encodes CASSQDRTSGADTQYF.

The J gene is TRBJ1-6, the V gene TRBV6-5, with 9 bases identical to TRBD1. The germline V gene has CDR1 MNHEY and CDR2 SVGAGI. V shed 2 bases and J 8 bases; nucleotides not matched to a gene: 7. The CDR3 consists of 16 residues. The CDR3 nucleotides are TGTGCCAGCAGTTACACGCCCGGGACAGGGTATTCACCCCTCCACTTT. Protein product: CASSYTPGTGYSPLHF.

V is TRBV7-9 and J is TRBJ1-1, with a possible D match to TRBD1 (6 bases). Germline CDR1 is SEHNR and CDR2 is FQNEAQ (reference sequence). The CDR3 has 15 residues. Between the trimmed V and J ends, which lost 2 bases and 5 bases, there was a span of 15 bases. CDR3 in amino acids: CASSLSWTAGTEAFF. DNA for the CDR3: TGTGCCAGCAGCTTATCCTGGACAGCTGGTACTGAAGCTTTCTTT. Full variable domain (outside the CDR3, taken from reference TRBV7-9 and TRBJ1-1): DTGVSQNPRHKITKRGQNVTFRCDPISEHNRLYWYRQTLGQGPEFLTYFQNEAQLEKSRLLSDRFSAERPKGSFSTLEIQRTEQGDSAMYLCASSLSWTAGTEAFFGQGTRLTVV.

This chain joins TRBV14 and TRBJ2-1; D unresolved. V was clipped by 1 base and J by 7 bases, with 8 bases between them. Germline lookup yields CDR1 SGHDN and CDR2 FVKESK. The CDR3 runs to 13 residues. The CDR3, as DNA: TGTGCCAGCAGCCAAGGGGCCCTGAATGAGCAGTTCTTC. Translating gives CASSQGALNEQFF.

V gene TRBV28 combines with J gene TRBJ2-1; a weak D match, TRBD1 (5 bases). The length of the CDR3 is 14 residues. Trimming removed 3 bases at V and 4 bases at J, with 10 bases between. The germline V gene encodes CDR1 MDHEN and CDR2 SYDVKM. CDR3 protein: CASSLTAQYNEQFF. The CDR3 coding sequence is TGTGCCAGCAGTTTGACAGCACAATACAATGAGCAGTTCTTC.

This clone has a single count. The chain employs TRBV14 and TRBJ2-1, with TRBD1 matching over 7 bases. Germline lookup yields CDR1 SGHDN and CDR2 FVKESK. J gave up 4 bases and V 10 bases, and 10 bases lay outside the gene matches. The CDR3 spans 14 residues. DNA of the CDR3: TGTGCCACTAATCCCGGGACAGAGTACAATGAGCAGTTCTTC. It codes for CATNPGTEYNEQFF.

The J gene is TRBJ2-5, the V gene TRBV7-2; 9 bases fit TRBD2. From germline, CDR1 is SGHTA and CDR2 FQGNSA. Trimming took 7 bases from V and 5 from J; bases not matched to a gene: 20. The CDR3 sequence is 18 residues long. The CDR3 here is CASNSGSGRRFISETQYF. In DNA form, the CDR3 reads TGTGCCAGCAACTCCGGCAGCGGGAGGAGGTTTATATCGGAGACCCAGTACTTC.

This chain joins TRBV27 and TRBJ2-1; the D is unclear. This CDR3 comprises 14 residues. Per the germline V gene, CDR1 is MNHEY and CDR2 is SMNVEV (reference sequence). Trimming pared 7 bases from V and 4 bases from J, leaving 14 bases between. CDR3 bases: TGTGCCAGCAAAGCACTAAGTCCATACAATGAGCAGTTCTTC. Protein sequence: CASKALSPYNEQFF.

V usage is TRBV11-2 and J usage is TRBJ2-7, with 13 positions matching TRBD2. There are 15 residues in the CDR3. Germline-derived CDR1 and CDR2 are SGHAT and FQNNGV. Trimming took 6 bases from V and 1 from J; bases not matched to a gene: 3. CDR3 in DNA: TGTGCCAGCAGATGGGGACTAGCGGGATCCTACGAGCAGTACTTC. Translation: CASRWGLAGSYEQYF.

The chain is built from TRBV6-5 and TRBJ2-1; TRBD2 might be the D (5 bases). Trimming removed 2 bases at V and 8 bases at J, with 16 bases between. Germline V gene data show CDR1 as MNHEY and CDR2 as SVGAGI. This CDR3 has 15 amino acids. The CDR3: CASSYGGPPLDEQFF. The CDR3 DNA reads as TGTGCCAGCAGTTACGGAGGTCCCCCTCTCGATGAGCAGTTCTTC.

In DNA form, the CDR3 reads TGTGCCAGCGGCCCTAATCAGCCCCAGCATTTT. This sequence encodes CASGPNQPQHF. This sequence joins TRBV27 and TRBJ1-5; D call uncertain. The CDR3 length is 11 residues. CDR1 and CDR2 (germline): MNHEY, SMNVEV (reference sequence). The V end lost 8 bases, the J end lost 4 bases, and 6 bases lay between the germline ends.

V is TRBV5-6 and J is TRBJ1-3; TRBD1 matches at 7 bases. J was trimmed by 1 base and V by 5 bases; bases with no gene match: 18. CDR1 and CDR2 from the germline V gene are SGHDT and YYEEEE. The CDR3 has 19 residues. The CDR3 spells CASSFGTTQGTWSGNTIYF. For the CDR3, the DNA is TGTGCCAGCAGTTTCGGTACAACACAGGGGACTTGGTCTGGAAACACCATATATTTT.

The chain uses TRBV7-9 and TRBJ1-2; 9 nucleotides match TRBD1. After removal of 2 bases from V and 1 base from J, the junction contained 2 bases not matched to a gene. Germline V gene lookup returns CDR1 SEHNR and CDR2 FQNEAQ (reference sequence). CDR3 size: 15 residues. CDR3: CASSLWDRVNYGYTF. In DNA, the CDR3 is TGTGCCAGCAGCTTATGGGACAGGGTTAACTATGGCTACACCTTC.

This clone has a single count. The chain's CDR3 is CASSQGAGEPSGAQHF. CDR3 DNA sequence: TGTGCCAGCAGCCAAGGGGCCGGGGAACCATCGGGTGCCCAGCATTTT. The chain joins TRBV4-2 to TRBJ1-5; D is unresolved. The CDR3 spans 16 residues. Deletions cut 1 base from V and 11 bases from J, with 21 bases between. Germline assignment: CDR1 LGHNA and CDR2 YNFKEQ.

The chain combines TRBV27 with TRBJ1-2; D is perhaps TRBD1 (5 bases). The V gene's germline CDR1 is MNHEY and CDR2 SMNVEV (reference sequence). The CDR3 consists of 15 residues. Trimming cost V 4 bases and J 6 bases, with 18 bases left between them. In nucleotides, the CDR3 is TGTGCCAGCAGTTCCGTTGACAGCTTATTACATGGCTACACCTTC. Translating it yields CASSSVDSLLHGYTF.